The 27 T cell receptor beta chains below all came from one sample that was sequenced in a study of long-term antiretroviral therapy in people with HIV. Runs used v3.0 of the immunoSEQ assay and were done at survey level. The table came from immunoSEQ multiplex PCR; TCRdb's copy has only in-frame clones and leaves some out. The sample shows 30,000 or so clones, about four fifths of them seen only once. The source was unsorted PBMCs, collected 3 years after starting antiretroviral therapy. Every receptor here comes from a man in his forties or fifties with HIV.

The rearrangement links TRBV6-6 to TRBJ2-3; 13 bases are shared with TRBD2. Germline trimming cut 5 bases from V and 6 bases from J; bases unmatched to any gene: 8. The CDR3 has 16 amino acids. From germline, CDR1 is MNHNY and CDR2 SVGAGI (reference sequence). CDR3 DNA sequence: TGTGCCAGCAGTCGCAGGACTAGCGGGAGTCTTGATACGCAGTATTTT. This translates into CASSRRTSGSLDTQYF.

Only a few counts were recorded for this clone. This same CDR3 is encoded by further DNA sequences in the sample. The V call is TRBV2, the J call TRBJ1-5; D remains unclear. V was clipped by 6 bases and J by 1 base, with 7 bases between them. Germline CDR1 SNHLY, CDR2 FYNNEI. CDR3 size: 13 residues. The CDR3 reads CASRETSNQPQHF. The CDR3 DNA reads TGTGCCAGCAGGGAGACCAGCAATCAGCCCCAGCATTTT.

This sequence joins TRBV5-5 and TRBJ1-5; 9 nucleotides align to TRBD1. Germline CDR1 and CDR2: SGHKS and YYEKEE (reference sequence). V shed 3 bases and J 6 bases; nucleotides not matched to a gene: 10. The CDR3 has 16 amino acids. CDR3: CASSSDNTGGGQPQHF. The CDR3 DNA sequence: TGTGCCAGCAGCTCGGATAACACAGGGGGCGGTCAGCCCCAGCATTTT.

The CDR3 sequence is CASRNTGGRYEQYF. The CDR3, as DNA: TGTGCCAGCAGGAATACAGGGGGTCGCTACGAGCAGTACTTC. The J gene is TRBJ2-7, the V gene TRBV6-5; 8 bases map to TRBD1. CDR1 is MNHEY and CDR2 is SVGAGI in the germline V gene. There are 14 residues in the CDR3. V shed 6 bases, J shed 3 bases, and the junction held 7 bases outside the gene matches.

The chain has TRBV27 and TRBJ2-6; D uncertain. The germline CDR1 and CDR2 sequences are MNHEY and SMNVEV (reference sequence). CDR3 length equals 14 residues. Between the trimmed V and J ends, which lost 3 bases and 0 bases, there was a span of 3 bases. This CDR3 reads CASSLSSGANVLTF. In nucleotides, the CDR3 is TGTGCCAGCAGTTTGAGCTCTGGGGCCAACGTCCTGACTTTC.

V is TRBV7-9 and J is TRBJ2-7, with 7 nucleotides matching TRBD2. Losses at the gene ends were 5 bases for V and 2 bases for J; bases not matched to a gene: 6. The CDR3 covers 14 residues. Germline V lookup: CDR1 SEHNR, CDR2 FQNEAQ (reference sequence). In DNA, the CDR3 is TGTGCCAGCAGCGGGGGGGGTAGAACCTACGAGCAGTACTTC. This codes for CASSGGGRTYEQYF.

This chain links TRBV4-2 with TRBJ2-1; maybe TRBD2 (6 bases). V lost 4 bases and J 0 bases, leaving 13 bases between the germline ends. From germline, CDR1 is LGHNA and CDR2 YNFKEQ. This CDR3 region has 16 residues. The CDR3 loop is CASSPDWGVSYNEQFF. CDR3 DNA sequence: TGTGCCAGCAGCCCCGATTGGGGGGTCTCCTACAATGAGCAGTTCTTC.

The chain uses TRBV6-5 and TRBJ1-4, with D possibly TRBD1 on 6 matching bases. The CDR3 length is 13 residues. V was shortened by 2 bases and J by 12 bases, with 13 bases between the two germline ends. Germline V lookup: CDR1 MNHEY, CDR2 SVGAGI. The CDR3 here is CASSYGGRTELFF. The CDR3 nucleotides read TGTGCCAGCAGTTACGGGGGGCGGACGGAACTGTTTTTT.

In this sample, this clone turned up a few times. V usage is TRBV7-9 and J usage is TRBJ2-1; D gene uncertain. The V end lost 7 bases, the J end lost 9 bases, and 16 bases lay between the germline ends. This CDR3 contains 13 residues. CDR1 and CDR2 (germline): SEHNR, FQNEAQ (reference sequence). CDR3 in DNA: TGTGCCAGCACGACCACTTGGGGTGGTGAGCAGTTCTTC. Translated: CASTTTWGGEQFF.

This clone was observed a handful of times. CDR3 in amino acids: CASVQWGSNTEAFF. CDR3 DNA sequence: TGTGCCAGTGTCCAATGGGGGTCGAACACTGAAGCTTTCTTT. V gene TRBV19 combines with J gene TRBJ1-1; tentatively, D is TRBD1 (5 bases). The CDR3 has 14 residues. Germline V gives CDR1 LNHDA, CDR2 SQIVND (reference sequence). V was cut by 8 bases and J by 1 base, with 14 bases left in between.

This clone was counted between two and nine times. V is TRBV10-1 and J is TRBJ2-2, with 9 bases lining up with TRBD2. From germline, CDR1 is WNHNN and CDR2 SYGVQD (reference sequence). With V trimmed by 0 bases and J by 1 base, 6 bases remained unmatched. This CDR3 has 18 amino acids. The CDR3 sequence is CASSESTFSGGNTGELFF. Written as DNA, the CDR3 is TGCGCCAGCAGTGAGTCGACATTTAGCGGGGGGAACACCGGGGAGCTGTTTTTT.

This chain joins TRBV27 and TRBJ1-5, with a weak D call TRBD1 (5 bases). The germline gives CDR1 MNHEY, CDR2 SMNVEV (reference sequence). The CDR3 loop spans 13 amino acids. The germline V and J ends were trimmed by 8 bases and 1 base, with 9 bases remaining between them. This CDR3 is CASWQGSNQPQHF. DNA for the CDR3: TGTGCCAGCTGGCAGGGCAGCAATCAGCCCCAGCATTTT.

This chain uses TRBV19 with TRBJ1-4, with 7 bases that match TRBD1. Unmatched junction bases numbered 5, after V lost 3 bases and J lost 4 bases. In germline, CDR1 is LNHDA, CDR2 SQIVND (reference sequence). The CDR3 has 15 residues. The CDR3 region has the DNA TGTGCCAGTAGTATCGGAGGGGGCCTTAATGAAAAACTGTTTTTT. Protein: CASSIGGGLNEKLFF.

This clone was observed once. The chain uses TRBV9 and TRBJ2-5; unclear D gene. CDR1 and CDR2 from the germline V gene are SGDLS and YYNGEE. This CDR3 comprises 15 residues. V shed 4 bases and J shed 5 bases, with 18 bases lying between them. The CDR3 coding sequence is TGTGCCAGCAGCTTTAGACAAGGATTGGCCGAGACCCAGTACTTC. Translated, it gives CASSFRQGLAETQYF.

In its sample, this clone was seen a few times. The chain has TRBV4-1 and TRBJ1-1; tentatively, D is TRBD1 (5 bases). The germline V gene has CDR1 MGHRA and CDR2 YSYEKL. V was clipped by 0 bases and J by 0 bases, with 8 bases between them. The CDR3 covers 15 residues. The CDR3 reads CASSQEKGMNTEAFF. The CDR3 coding sequence is TGCGCCAGCAGCCAAGAGAAGGGGATGAACACTGAAGCTTTCTTT.

The chain carries TRBV7-8 and TRBJ2-7; a weak D match, TRBD2 (6 bases). Looked up from germline, CDR1 is SGHVS and CDR2 is FQNEAQ. This CDR3 spans 12 amino acids. Trimming left V 7 bases short and J 3 bases short, with 10 bases between. Here the CDR3 reads CASTGVFYEQYF. The CDR3 DNA follows: TGTGCCAGCACGGGGGTCTTCTACGAGCAGTACTTC.

The J gene is TRBJ2-7, the V gene TRBV23-1; a weak D match, TRBD1 (8 bases). Being an ORF, TRBV23-1 has a function that is uncertain. Trimming removed 9 bases from V and 1 base from J, with 13 bases in between. CDR3 size: 13 residues. The CDR3 loop is CASTGGGSYEQYF. The DNA for the CDR3 is TGCGCCAGTACAGGGGGAGGGTCCTACGAGCAGTACTTC.

The chain couples TRBV20-1 to TRBJ2-7; D call uncertain. The CDR3 length is 11 residues. Trimming removed 2 bases from V and 7 bases from J, with 9 bases in between. Germline V gene sequence: CDR1 DFQATT, CDR2 SNEGSKA (reference sequence). The CDR3 loop reads CSARNVGEQYF. CDR3 bases: TGCAGTGCTAGAAATGTCGGGGAGCAGTACTTC.

The rearrangement joins TRBV21-1 to TRBJ1-2; the table gives TRBD1 as D, unverified against the DNA. TRBV21-1 is deemed a pseudogene. The CDR3 is 18 amino acids. The CDR3 protein is CASSKKEGTGTYSRGYTF. In DNA form, the CDR3 reads TGTGCCAGCAGCAAGAAGGAAGGGACAGGGACCTACTCTAGGGGCTACACCTTC.

The table lists this clone with a count of one. The CDR3 here is CASSLPGGAQYF. As DNA, the CDR3 is TGTGCCAGTAGTCTGCCGGGCGGGGCCCAGTACTTC. The V gene is TRBV19, the J gene TRBJ2-5, with a weak D call TRBD2 (6 bases). The CDR3 extends over 12 amino acids. Germline V lookup: CDR1 LNHDA, CDR2 SQIVND (reference sequence). V lost 5 bases and J lost 9, with 13 bases in between.

This chain uses TRBV5-5 with TRBJ2-1; 12 bases are shared with TRBD2. The germline V gene encodes CDR1 SGHKS and CDR2 YYEKEE (reference sequence). Trimming removed 3 bases from V and 4 bases from J; junction bases left unmatched: 5. The CDR3 contains 16 residues. CDR3 region: CASSSILAGGYNEQFF. CDR3 bases: TGTGCCAGCAGCTCGATCCTAGCGGGAGGGTACAATGAGCAGTTCTTC.

The chain carries TRBV23-1 and TRBJ2-7, with D unclear. TRBV23-1 is flagged as an ORF with uncertain function. Trimming took off 4 bases at V and 5 bases at J, with 6 bases between the two ends. CDR3 length: 11 amino acids. The CDR3 region is CASSRRHEQYF. CDR3 sequence (DNA): TGCGCCAGCAGTCGACGACACGAGCAGTACTTC.

V gene TRBV6-6 combines with J gene TRBJ1-1; D unresolved. This CDR3 comprises 13 residues. V was cut by 6 bases and J by 1 base, with 9 bases left in between. Germline V gene lookup returns CDR1 MNHNY and CDR2 SVGAGI (reference sequence). The CDR3 here is CASSPVSNTEAFF. The CDR3 DNA sequence: TGTGCCAGCAGCCCTGTCTCGAACACTGAAGCTTTCTTT.

This clone was seen more than once but under ten times. This chain connects TRBV9 to TRBJ2-5; 7 bases agree with TRBD2. Germline V gene sequence: CDR1 SGDLS, CDR2 YYNGEE. The CDR3 runs to 15 residues. V shed 1 base, J shed 5 bases, and the junction held 8 bases outside the gene matches. CDR3 nucleotide sequence: TGTGCCAGCAGCGTAAATCTAGCGGTCGGGGAGACCCAGTACTTC. Its translation is CASSVNLAVGETQYF.

The chain uses TRBV7-8 and TRBJ2-5, with 14 nucleotides matching TRBD2. Per germline, CDR1 SGHVS and CDR2 FQNEAQ. The CDR3 is 16 amino acids. The V and J ends lost 5 bases and 4 bases, in that order; junction bases with no gene match: 6. The CDR3 loop reads CASSLAGTSGGETQYF. CDR3 DNA: TGTGCCAGCAGCCTCGCCGGGACTAGCGGGGGAGAGACCCAGTACTTC. The entire variable domain, with the rest obtained from reference TRBV7-8 and TRBJ2-5, is as follows: GAGVSQSPRYKVAKRGQDVALRCDPISGHVSLFWYQQALGQGPEFLTYFQNEAQLDKSGLPSDRFFAERPEGSVSTLKIQRTQQEDSAVYLCASSLAGTSGGETQYFGPGTRLLVL.

CDR3 loop: CASSFWAEQFF. The CDR3 region has the DNA TGTGCCAGCAGCTTTTGGGCCGAGCAGTTCTTC. The V call is TRBV7-9, the J call TRBJ2-1; D uncertain. This CDR3 contains 11 residues. The germline CDR1 and CDR2 sequences are SEHNR and FQNEAQ (reference sequence). V was shortened by 3 bases and J by 10 bases, with 7 bases between the two germline ends. The complete variable domain, with remaining parts taken from reference TRBV7-9 and TRBJ2-1, reads DTGVSQNPRHKITKRGQNVTFRCDPISEHNRLYWYRQTLGQGPEFLTYFQNEAQLEKSRLLSDRFSAERPKGSFSTLEIQRTEQGDSAMYLCASSFWAEQFFGPGTRLTVL.

This clone was observed a few times. V usage is TRBV6-5 and J usage is TRBJ2-7; D not certain. The V gene's germline CDR1 is MNHEY and CDR2 SVGAGI. The CDR3 is 13 residues long. V lost 4 bases to trimming and J lost 2 bases, with 9 bases between them. The CDR3 here is CASSFDGTYEQYF. CDR3 nucleotides: TGTGCCAGCAGTTTTGACGGTACCTACGAGCAGTACTTC.